These 15 T cell receptor beta chains share one sample of origin, sequenced in a study of CD8 T cells in Susac syndrome. With random hexamers, reverse transcription was performed on about 0.5 to 1 ug of RNA. TCRdb ran MiXCR on the immunoSEQ multiplex PCR reads and lists one entry per CDR3 protein. The repertoire holds some 99,000 distinct CDR3 sequences, with about 95% as singletons. Sequenced input: CD4+ T cells from PBMCs. Every receptor here comes from a human donor with Susac syndrome.

In this sample, this clonotype turned up once. The CDR3 DNA sequence: TGCAGCGTTGACCTAGCGGGGGCCCTGTCCTACAATGAGCAGTTCTTC. This translates into CSVDLAGALSYNEQFF. The rearrangement uses TRBV29-1 and TRBJ2-1; 10 bases line up with TRBD2. V shed 3 bases, J shed 1 base, and the junction held 6 bases outside the gene matches. The CDR3 is 16 amino acids. Germline V gene lookup returns CDR1 SQVTM and CDR2 ANQGSEA.

The gene calls are TRBV20-1 and TRBJ2-3, with D perhaps assigned TRBD1 or TRBD2 (5 bases each). The V end lost 1 base, the J end lost 0 bases, and 8 bases lay between the germline ends. The CDR3 has 14 amino acids. Germline CDR1 is DFQATT and CDR2 is SNEGSKA (reference sequence). The CDR3 coding sequence is TGCAGTGCTAGAGTCGGGGCTAGCACAGATACGCAGTATTTT. It encodes CSARVGASTDTQYF.

This clonotype was seen just once. The chain uses TRBV4-3 and TRBJ2-3, with 8 bases lining up with TRBD2. CDR3 length equals 15 residues. With 5 bases clipped from V and 3 bases from J, the junction kept 7 bases outside the gene matches. Germline lookup yields CDR1 LGHNA and CDR2 YSLEER. The CDR3 DNA follows: TGCGCCAGCAGCGACGGGGGGGCTTGGACAGATACGCAGTATTTT. Translation gives CASSDGGAWTDTQYF.

CDR3 sequence (DNA): TGTGCCAGCAGCTCGGACAGGGTGGAGACCCAGTACTTC. Protein product: CASSSDRVETQYF. The rearrangement links TRBV5-6 to TRBJ2-5; 8 bases are shared with TRBD1. J gave up 5 bases and V 3 bases, and 3 bases lay outside the gene matches. The CDR3 totals 13 residues. Germline V gives CDR1 SGHDT, CDR2 YYEEEE. Variable domain in full (rest from reference TRBV5-6 and TRBJ2-5): DAGVTQSPTHLIKTRGQQVTLRCSPKSGHDTVSWYQQALGQGPQFIFQYYEEEERQRGNFPDRFSGHQFPNYSSELNVNALLLGDSALYLCASSSDRVETQYFGPGTRLLVL.

The chain carries TRBV23-1 and TRBJ1-5; 7 bases map to TRBD1. TRBV23-1 is assigned to the ORF class and has an uncertain function. After removal of 6 bases from V and 3 bases from J, the junction contained 11 bases not matched to a gene. The CDR3 runs 16 residues. For the CDR3, the DNA is TGCGCCAGCAGGCATCACGACAGGGCATACAATCAGCCCCAGCATTTT. Amino acid sequence: CASRHHDRAYNQPQHF.

The chain uses TRBV29-1 and TRBJ2-7; the D is unclear. V was pared by 4 bases and J by 3 bases, with 7 bases between. Germline lookup yields CDR1 SQVTM and CDR2 ANQGSEA. This CDR3 region has 11 residues. The CDR3 spells CSVALNYEQYF. The CDR3, as DNA: TGCAGCGTTGCTCTTAACTACGAGCAGTACTTC.

The chain combines TRBV29-1 with TRBJ1-6, with D unclear. The germline V gene has CDR1 SQVTM and CDR2 ANQGSEA. The CDR3 runs to 13 residues. V lost 5 bases, J lost 8 bases, and 13 bases lay in between. This CDR3 is CSVILAADSPLHF. The DNA for the CDR3 is TGCAGCGTTATACTAGCGGCCGATTCACCCCTCCACTTT.

The chain has TRBV18 and TRBJ1-1, with 7 bases matching TRBD1. The length of the CDR3 is 14 residues. J gave up 8 bases and V 3 bases, and 9 bases lay outside the gene matches. The germline gives CDR1 KGHSH, CDR2 LQKENI. CDR3 loop: CASSPSGTRGEAFF. The CDR3 DNA sequence: TGTGCCAGCTCACCTTCGGGGACCAGGGGGGAAGCTTTCTTT.

The chain has TRBV7-3 and TRBJ2-5; TRBD1 or TRBD2 may be the D gene (5 bases each). This CDR3 has 15 residues. V was trimmed by 5 bases and J by 2 bases, leaving 15 bases between them. Germline assignment: CDR1 SGHTA and CDR2 FQGTGA. The CDR3 sequence: CASSTNSGRQETQYF. The CDR3 nucleotides are TGTGCCAGCAGCACAAACTCGGGACGGCAAGAGACCCAGTACTTC.

The chain couples TRBV19 to TRBJ2-1, with D possibly being TRBD1 or TRBD2 (5 bases each). V lost 10 bases and J lost 6, with 16 bases in between. Germline assignment: CDR1 LNHDA and CDR2 SQIVND (reference sequence). There are 13 residues in the CDR3. Written as DNA, the CDR3 is TGTGCCACCAACAACCGGGACCGCAATGAGCAGTTCTTC. This gives the protein CATNNRDRNEQFF.

This clonotype showed up just once. V gene TRBV9 combines with J gene TRBJ1-1; 7 positions agree with TRBD1. CDR3 length: 15 amino acids. J lost 0 bases, V lost 4 bases, and 6 bases had no gene match. Germline CDR1 reads SGDLS; CDR2 reads YYNGEE. The chain's CDR3 is CASSPQGGMNTEAFF. In DNA form, the CDR3 reads TGTGCCAGCAGCCCCCAGGGGGGGATGAACACTGAAGCTTTCTTT.

The chain carries TRBV5-1 and TRBJ1-1; D uncertain. Trimming removed 5 bases at V and 3 bases at J, with 11 bases between. The CDR3 covers 13 residues. CDR1 is SGHRS, CDR2 YFSETQ, per germline. The CDR3 is CASRIWEDTEAFF. Written as DNA, the CDR3 is TGCGCCAGCAGGATTTGGGAGGACACTGAAGCTTTCTTT.

The chain has TRBV29-1 and TRBJ2-1; D unresolved. Trimming shortened V by 3 bases and J by 6 bases, and 6 bases separated the two germline ends. CDR1 SQVTM and CDR2 ANQGSEA come from the germline V gene. The CDR3 is 11 residues long. CDR3 DNA sequence: TGCAGCGTTGACTTAGTCAATGAGCAGTTCTTC. Translated, it gives CSVDLVNEQFF.

The CDR3 nucleotides read TGTGCCAGCTCACTGACAGCGCAACCAACAGATACGCAGTATTTT. Amino acid sequence: CASSLTAQPTDTQYF. The chain is built from TRBV18 and TRBJ2-3; D possibly corresponds to TRBD1 (5 bases). Trimming left V 4 bases short and J 3 bases short, with 14 bases between. Per the germline V gene, CDR1 is KGHSH and CDR2 is LQKENI. This CDR3 comprises 15 residues.

CDR3 in DNA: TGTGCCATCAGTTCCCACCTCGGTAACAATGAGCAGTTCTTC. This gives the protein CAISSHLGNNEQFF. This chain joins TRBV10-3 and TRBJ2-1; no definite D call. V was pared by 5 bases and J by 5 bases, with 13 bases between. The CDR3 contains 14 residues. Germline V gene sequence: CDR1 ENHRY, CDR2 SYGVKD.